These T cell receptor beta chains were read from a single sample in a study of cytomegalovirus exposure and HLA in healthy donors. Data came from immunoSEQ multiplex PCR; TCRdb stores just in-frame clones and leaves some out. The sample shows 100,000 to 150,000 clones, roughly 78% of them seen only once. The sequencing input was PBMCs. The origin of the receptors is a woman in her 40s in good health and CMV-seronegative. The CDR3 runs from the conserved cysteine through the conserved F or W. The D gene is left open where the match is weak. Rows may omit the clone size; those that give it use once, few, many or a size class.

D: NA; J: TRBJ2-2; V: TRBV5-4; size: NA; CDR3: CASSTPPPNTGELFF; DNA: TGTGCCAGCAGCACTCCGCCTCCTAACACCGGGGAGCTGTTTTTT
D: NA; J: TRBJ1-2; V: TRBV19; size: NA; CDR3: CASMSLNYGYTF; DNA: TGTGCCAGTATGAGCCTTAACTATGGCTACACCTTC
D: NA; J: TRBJ2-7; V: TRBV28; size: NA; CDR3: CASHTSEPNEQYF; DNA: TGTGCCAGCCACACAAGCGAGCCCAACGAGCAGTACTTC
D: NA; J: TRBJ1-1; V: TRBV18; size: NA; CDR3: CASSPTATNTEAFF; DNA: TGTGCCAGCTCACCAACTGCCACGAACACTGAAGCTTTCTTT
D: NA; J: TRBJ2-2; V: TRBV5-1; size: NA; CDR3: CASSSSLNTGELFF; DNA: TGCGCCAGCAGTTCCTCCTTAAACACCGGGGAGCTGTTTTTT
D: TRBD2; J: TRBJ2-3; V: TRBV19; size: NA; CDR3: CASSRELGGPGTDTQYF; DNA: TGTGCCAGTAGTCGCGAATTGGGAGGGCCGGGCACAGATACGCAGTATTTT
D: NA; J: TRBJ2-2; V: TRBV7-9; size: NA; CDR3: CASSPAGGELFF; DNA: TGTGCCAGCAGCCCGGCGGGTGGGGAGCTGTTTTTT
D: NA; J: TRBJ2-7; V: TRBV6-6; size: NA; CDR3: CASSPTDTYEQYF; DNA: TGTGCCAGCAGCCCAACCGACACCTACGAGCAGTACTTC
D: NA; J: TRBJ2-1; V: TRBV6-5; size: NA; CDR3: CASSYRRGEQFF; DNA: TGTGCCAGCAGTTACCGGAGGGGTGAGCAGTTCTTC
D: TRBD1; J: TRBJ2-7; V: TRBV27; size: few; CDR3: CASRLQTGWAYEQYF; DNA: TGTGCCAGCAGGTTACAGACAGGGTGGGCCTACGAGCAGTACTTC
D: TRBD2; J: TRBJ2-7; V: TRBV9; size: NA; CDR3: CASSVAVGGGRGSYEQYF; DNA: TGTGCCAGCAGCGTAGCGGTCGGGGGCGGGAGGGGGTCCTACGAGCAGTACTTC
D: NA; J: TRBJ1-3; V: TRBV5-1; size: NA; CDR3: CASSLGQTSGNTIYF; DNA: TGCGCCAGCAGCTTGGGACAGACATCTGGAAACACCATATATTTT
D: TRBD2; J: TRBJ2-1; V: TRBV29-1; size: few; CDR3: CSVEGPQASGRLNEQFF; DNA: TGCAGCGTTGAAGGCCCACAGGCTAGCGGGAGACTCAATGAGCAGTTCTTC
D: TRBD1; J: TRBJ1-1; V: TRBV4-1; size: NA; CDR3: CASSQTSTGSHEAFF; DNA: TGCGCCAGCAGCCAGACCTCGACAGGGAGCCATGAAGCTTTCTTT
D: NA; J: TRBJ2-2; V: TRBV9; size: NA; CDR3: CASSALLSVGELFF; DNA: TGTGCCAGCAGCGCCCTACTTAGTGTCGGGGAGCTGTTTTTT
D: NA; J: TRBJ2-5; V: TRBV5-8; size: NA; CDR3: CASSSRTKETQYF; DNA: TGTGCCAGCAGCTCTCGGACTAAAGAGACCCAGTACTTC
D: TRBD1; J: TRBJ2-1; V: TRBV5-1; size: NA; CDR3: CASSWKTGGDDEQFF; DNA: TGCGCCAGCAGCTGGAAGACAGGGGGAGATGATGAGCAGTTCTTC
D: NA; J: TRBJ2-6; V: TRBV18; size: NA; CDR3: CASSPEGTSGANVLTF; DNA: TGTGCCAGCTCACCAGAAGGGACTTCTGGGGCCAACGTCCTGACTTTC
D: TRBD2; J: TRBJ2-1; V: TRBV25-1; size: NA; CDR3: CASRIAAGGEQFF; DNA: TGTGCCAGCAGGATAGCGGCGGGGGGTGAGCAGTTCTTC
D: TRBD2; J: TRBJ2-4; V: TRBV4-3; size: NA; CDR3: CASSQELAGTNIQYF; DNA: TGCGCCAGCAGCCAAGAATTAGCGGGGACTAACATTCAGTACTTC
D: NA; J: TRBJ1-1; V: TRBV29-1; size: NA; CDR3: CSVGHHEGNTEAFF; DNA: TGCAGCGTTGGACACCATGAGGGGAACACTGAAGCTTTCTTT
D: NA; J: TRBJ2-5; V: TRBV6-6; size: NA; CDR3: CASDPATGETQYF; DNA: TGTGCCAGCGACCCGGCAACCGGGGAGACCCAGTACTTC
D: NA; J: TRBJ2-7; V: TRBV9; size: NA; CDR3: CASSGITGTISYEQYF; DNA: TGTGCCAGCAGCGGAATAACAGGGACGATCTCCTACGAGCAGTACTTC
D: NA; J: TRBJ2-6; V: TRBV7-9; size: NA; CDR3: CASSSRTGLRVTGANVLTF; DNA: TGTGCCAGCAGCTCCCGGACAGGACTACGGGTGACTGGGGCCAACGTCCTGACTTTC
D: TRBD1; J: TRBJ1-1; V: TRBV6-5; size: NA; CDR3: CASSRQGLEAFF; DNA: TGTGCCAGCAGTAGACAGGGTCTTGAAGCTTTCTTT
D: TRBD1; J: TRBJ1-4; V: TRBV28; size: NA; CDR3: CASSLKAGGEKLFF; DNA: TGTGCCAGCAGTTTAAAGGCAGGGGGTGAAAAACTGTTTTTT
D: NA; J: TRBJ2-2; V: TRBV28; size: few; CDR3: CASRALTGKRGTGELFF; DNA: TGTGCCAGCAGAGCACTTACAGGGAAAAGGGGCACCGGGGAGCTGTTTTTT
D: NA; J: TRBJ1-2; V: TRBV19; size: NA; CDR3: CASTSGGDGYTF; DNA: TGTGCCAGTACCTCGGGGGGGGATGGCTACACCTTC
D: NA; J: TRBJ1-2; V: TRBV28; size: NA; CDR3: CASSLRQGKSYTF; DNA: TGTGCCAGCAGTTTACGGCAGGGGAAAAGCTACACCTTC
D: TRBD2; J: TRBJ2-7; V: TRBV15; size: NA; CDR3: CATSRGGGSYEQYF; DNA: TGTGCCACCAGCAGAGGGGGGGGTTCCTACGAGCAGTACTTC
D: TRBD2; J: TRBJ2-5; V: TRBV7-2; size: NA; CDR3: CASRPPGLAGVETQYF; DNA: TGTGCCAGCAGACCACCGGGACTAGCGGGAGTTGAGACCCAGTACTTC
D: TRBD2; J: TRBJ2-7; V: TRBV11-2; size: NA; CDR3: CASSLGSTGGYF; DNA: TGTGCCAGCAGCTTAGGCTCGACGGGGGGGTACTTC
D: NA; J: TRBJ2-7; V: TRBV7-9; size: NA; CDR3: CASSLWGREQYF; DNA: TGTGCCAGCAGCTTATGGGGGAGGGAGCAGTACTTC
D: TRBD1; J: TRBJ2-7; V: TRBV10-3; size: NA; CDR3: CATHGQGSYEQYF; DNA: TGTGCCACTCACGGACAGGGGAGCTACGAGCAGTACTTC
D: TRBD2; J: TRBJ2-3; V: TRBV19; size: NA; CDR3: CASSIGGADTQYF; DNA: TGTGCCAGTAGTATCGGGGGGGCAGATACGCAGTATTTT
D: TRBD2; J: TRBJ2-7; V: TRBV10-2; size: NA; CDR3: CASVAGGRYEQYF; DNA: TGCGCCAGCGTGGCTGGCGGGAGGTACGAGCAGTACTTC
D: NA; J: TRBJ1-5; V: TRBV7-9; size: once; CDR3: CASSLEEWQPQHF; DNA: TGTGCCAGCAGCTTAGAAGAGTGGCAGCCCCAGCATTTT
D: NA; J: TRBJ1-3; V: TRBV2; size: once; CDR3: CASTESRADTIYF; DNA: TGTGCCAGCACCGAGAGCAGGGCAGACACCATATATTTT
D: NA; J: TRBJ2-1; V: TRBV27; size: once; CDR3: CASSRNRGGFVGQFF; DNA: TGTGCCAGCAGTCGAAACAGGGGGGGATTTGTTGGGCAGTTCTTC
D: NA; J: TRBJ2-3; V: TRBV27; size: NA; CDR3: CASSTHRRISTDTQYF; DNA: TGTGCCAGCAGTACCCACAGGCGGATTAGCACAGATACGCAGTATTTT
D: NA; J: TRBJ1-2; V: TRBV15; size: NA; CDR3: CATTLPGQFHGYTF; DNA: TGTGCCACCACCCTACCTGGACAGTTTCATGGCTACACCTTC
D: NA; J: TRBJ2-1; V: TRBV7-8; size: NA; CDR3: CASSLGSRAANTDNEQFF; DNA: TGTGCCAGCAGCTTAGGGTCCAGGGCAGCAAATACTGACAATGAGCAGTTCTTC
D: TRBD1; J: TRBJ1-4; V: TRBV18; size: NA; CDR3: CASSHRDRGNEKLFF; DNA: TGTGCCAGCTCACATCGGGACAGGGGTAATGAAAAACTGTTTTTT
D: NA; J: TRBJ2-7; V: TRBV27; size: NA; CDR3: CASSPTNSQGYEQYF; DNA: TGTGCCAGCAGTCCCACAAACTCACAGGGCTACGAGCAGTACTTC
D: TRBD2; J: TRBJ2-1; V: TRBV15; size: NA; CDR3: CATSRGGTSLGPTNEQFF; DNA: TGTGCCACCAGCAGAGGGGGGACTAGCTTGGGTCCCACCAATGAGCAGTTCTTC
D: TRBD1; J: TRBJ1-5; V: TRBV19; size: NA; CDR3: CASSIGQGNNQPQHF; DNA: TGTGCCAGTAGTATAGGACAGGGCAACAATCAGCCCCAGCATTTT
D: NA; J: TRBJ1-2; V: TRBV11-2; size: NA; CDR3: CASSLEVGAHYGYTF; DNA: TGTGCCAGCAGCTTAGAGGTGGGGGCTCACTATGGCTACACCTTC
D: NA; J: TRBJ1-4; V: TRBV11-2; size: NA; CDR3: CASSRNGGSNEKLFF; DNA: TGTGCCAGCAGCCGAAACGGGGGGTCTAATGAAAAACTGTTTTTT
D: NA; J: TRBJ1-1; V: TRBV7-2; size: NA; CDR3: CASSPTRDNKAFF; DNA: TGTGCCAGCAGCCCGACCCGGGACAATAAGGCTTTCTTT
D: NA; J: TRBJ2-7; V: TRBV7-8; size: NA; CDR3: CASSQWQGPSYEQYF; DNA: TGTGCCAGCAGCCAATGGCAGGGCCCCTCCTACGAGCAGTACTTC
D: NA; J: TRBJ2-1; V: TRBV5-6; size: NA; CDR3: CASSFPSGYNEQFF; DNA: TGTGCCAGCAGCTTCCCCTCGGGCTACAATGAGCAGTTCTTC
D: TRBD2; J: TRBJ2-7; V: TRBV28; size: NA; CDR3: CASRGTSGYEQYF; DNA: TGTGCCAGCAGGGGGACTAGCGGCTACGAGCAGTACTTC
D: TRBD2; J: TRBJ2-1; V: TRBV2; size: NA; CDR3: CASSDLAGVTYNEQFF; DNA: TGTGCCAGCAGTGATCTAGCGGGAGTCACCTACAATGAGCAGTTCTTC
D: NA; J: TRBJ2-1; V: TRBV6-5; size: NA; CDR3: CASSYQVADEQFF; DNA: TGTGCCAGCAGTTACCAAGTCGCGGATGAGCAGTTCTTC